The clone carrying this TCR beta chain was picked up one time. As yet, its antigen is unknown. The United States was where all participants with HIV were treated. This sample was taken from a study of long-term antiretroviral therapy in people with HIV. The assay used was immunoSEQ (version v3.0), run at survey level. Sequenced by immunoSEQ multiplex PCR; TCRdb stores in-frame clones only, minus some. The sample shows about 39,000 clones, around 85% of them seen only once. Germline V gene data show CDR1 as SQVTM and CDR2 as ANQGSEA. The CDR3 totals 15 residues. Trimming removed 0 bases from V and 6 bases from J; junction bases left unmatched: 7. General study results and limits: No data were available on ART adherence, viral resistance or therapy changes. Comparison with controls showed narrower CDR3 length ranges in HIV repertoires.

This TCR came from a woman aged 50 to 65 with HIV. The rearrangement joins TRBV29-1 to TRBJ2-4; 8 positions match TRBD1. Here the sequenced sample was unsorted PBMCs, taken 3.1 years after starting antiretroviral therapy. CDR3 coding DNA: TGCAGCGTTGAAGATCAGGGGGCCGTGGGAAACATTCAGTACTTC. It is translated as CSVEDQGAVGNIQYF.